The 14 T cell receptor beta chains below were found in one sample sequenced in a study of shared T cell receptors in the human thymus. Sequenced by immunoSEQ multiplex PCR; TCRdb stores in-frame clones only, minus some. The data hold about 540,000 clones, with approximately 78% observed a single time. These same data were also listed under a study on human thymus T cells.

Material for sequencing was thymocytes. These receptors were taken from a boy under two years old with a congenital heart defect.

This clone appeared a single time. The rearrangement uses TRBV7-3 and TRBJ2-2; tentatively, D is TRBD1 (6 bases). The germline V and J ends were trimmed by 5 bases and 4 bases, with 14 bases remaining between them. CDR1 is SGHTA, CDR2 FQGTGA, per germline. The CDR3 spans 15 residues. CDR3 nucleotides: TGTGCCAGCAGCCCACATCCACAGGGCACCGGGGAGCTGTTTTTT. Amino acids: CASSPHPQGTGELFF.

This clone was seen a few times. The gene calls are TRBV4-3 and TRBJ1-3; weak D call: TRBD1 (5 bases). The CDR3 is 16 amino acids. V lost 0 bases and J lost 1, with 10 bases in between. The germline CDR1 and CDR2 sequences are LGHNA and YSLEER. The CDR3 region has the DNA TGCGCCAGCAGCCAAGACTCAGGGAAGTCTGGAAACACCATATATTTT. Translation: CASSQDSGKSGNTIYF.

The chain uses TRBV15 and TRBJ2-7; TRBD1 aligns across 8 bases. Trimming took 6 bases from V and 1 from J; bases not matched to a gene: 5. Germline V lookup: CDR1 LNHNV, CDR2 YYDKDF (reference sequence). The length of the CDR3 is 14 residues. The CDR3 DNA reads as TGTGCCACCAGGCCGACAGGGGAGTCCTACGAGCAGTACTTC. This translates into CATRPTGESYEQYF. The full variable domain, its missing parts supplied by reference TRBV15 and TRBJ2-7, is DAMVIQNPRYQVTQFGKPVTLSCSQTLNHNVMYWYQQKSSQAPKLLFHYYDKDFNNEADTPDNFQSRRPNTSFCFLDIRSPGLGDTAMYLCATRPTGESYEQYFGPGTRLTVT.

The rearrangement uses TRBV9 and TRBJ2-4; 10 bases align to TRBD1. The CDR3 is 17 amino acids. With V trimmed by 3 bases and J by 4 bases, 10 bases remained unmatched. The germline CDR1 and CDR2 sequences are SGDLS and YYNGEE. The CDR3 loop reads CASSGARDRGQKNIQYF. CDR3 sequence (DNA): TGTGCCAGCAGCGGAGCTCGGGACAGGGGACAAAAAAACATTCAGTACTTC.

The V and J genes are TRBV2 and TRBJ2-7; weak D call: TRBD2 (6 bases). CDR3 length: 15 amino acids. Trimming removed 2 bases from V and 3 bases from J, with 14 bases in between. Per the germline V gene, CDR1 is SNHLY and CDR2 is FYNNEI. The CDR3 loop is CASSESSGLVYEQYF. The CDR3 nucleotides are TGTGCCAGCAGTGAATCCAGCGGGTTAGTCTACGAGCAGTACTTC.

This clone was detected only once. The rearrangement links TRBV12-5 to TRBJ2-2, with 7 nucleotides matching TRBD2. V trimming: 5 bases; J trimming: 6 bases; junction bases outside the gene matches: 12. Per germline, CDR1 LGHNT and CDR2 FRNRAP. This CDR3 comprises 16 residues. For the CDR3, the DNA is TGTGCTAGTGGTCCCCCTAGCGGTGAAGGGGCCGGGGAGCTGTTTTTT. Its translation is CASGPPSGEGAGELFF.

V and J are TRBV5-6 and TRBJ2-5; D remains ambiguous. CDR1 is SGHDT and CDR2 is YYEEEE in the germline V gene. With 3 bases removed from V and 5 bases from J, the gap between germline ends came to 8 bases. There are 12 residues in the CDR3. DNA for the CDR3: TGTGCCAGCAGCTGCTTCGGGGAGACCCAGTACTTC. Its translation: CASSCFGETQYF.

The V call is TRBV4-2, the J call TRBJ2-1; TRBD2 agrees at 11 bases. Trimming cost V 5 bases and J 8 bases; bases outside gene matches: 11. CDR3 size: 16 residues. Germline CDR1 and CDR2: LGHNA and YNFKEQ. CDR3 sequence (DNA): TGTGCCAGCAGCTATGGACTAGCGGGTTTGGATCATGAGCAGTTCTTC. It translates to CASSYGLAGLDHEQFF.

There are a few counts of this clone. The chain employs TRBV5-1 and TRBJ1-1, with TRBD1 identical over 9 bases. This CDR3 comprises 18 residues. The trim removed 3 bases at V and 1 base at J, leaving 13 bases unmatched. The germline CDR1 and CDR2 sequences are SGHRS and YFSETQ. CDR3 amino acids: CASSSYRGRPGENTEAFF. As DNA, the CDR3 is TGCGCCAGCAGCTCGTACAGGGGGCGCCCGGGGGAGAACACTGAAGCTTTCTTT.

Only a few counts were recorded for this clone. V is TRBV6-1 and J is TRBJ2-7, with 8 bases identical to TRBD1. The germline V gene encodes CDR1 MNHNS and CDR2 SASEGT. The CDR3 length is 14 residues. J lost 4 bases, V lost 2 bases, and 4 bases had no gene match. CDR3 region: CASSERGTGYEQYF. CDR3 DNA: TGTGCCAGCAGTGAAAGGGGGACAGGATACGAGCAGTACTTC.

The chain couples TRBV6-5 to TRBJ2-1, with a weak D call TRBD2 (6 bases). Germline V gene sequence: CDR1 MNHEY, CDR2 SVGAGI. The CDR3 has 16 residues. Deletions cut 0 bases from V and 1 base from J, with 10 bases between. CDR3 sequence reads: CASSYSHRESYNEQFF. CDR3 sequence (DNA): TGTGCCAGCAGTTACTCCCACCGGGAGTCCTACAATGAGCAGTTCTTC.

This chain links TRBV30 with TRBJ1-1; no clear D. Trimming removed 1 base at V and 0 bases at J, with 12 bases between. CDR3 length: 15 residues. The germline gives CDR1 GTSNPN, CDR2 SVGIG (reference sequence). CDR3 in DNA: TGTGCCTGGAGTGCCAAGACATTCATGAACACTGAAGCTTTCTTT. It specifies CAWSAKTFMNTEAFF. Filled out from reference TRBV30 and TRBJ1-1, the complete variable domain reads SQTIHQWPATLVQPVGSPLSLECTVEGTSNPNLYWYRQAAGRGLQLLFYSVGIGQISSEVPQNLSASRPQDRQFILSSKKLLLSDSGFYLCAWSAKTFMNTEAFFGQGTRLTVV.

The rearrangement uses TRBV6-1 and TRBJ1-2; 7 bases are shared with TRBD1. Germline V lookup: CDR1 MNHNS, CDR2 SASEGT. V lost 10 bases to trimming and J lost 3 bases; unmatched junction nucleotides: 11. The CDR3 totals 14 residues. CDR3 loop: CATTDRDPYYGYTF. Written as DNA, the CDR3 is TGTGCCACCACCGACAGGGATCCATACTATGGCTACACCTTC.

CDR3: CASSPRQGKAYEQYF. The CDR3 region has the DNA TGTGCCAGCAGCCCAAGACAGGGTAAGGCCTACGAGCAGTACTTC. The rearrangement links TRBV6-5 to TRBJ2-7, with TRBD1 identical over 7 bases. The CDR3 spans 15 residues. J gave up 2 bases and V 6 bases, and 10 bases lay outside the gene matches. Germline CDR1 and CDR2: MNHEY and SVGAGI.